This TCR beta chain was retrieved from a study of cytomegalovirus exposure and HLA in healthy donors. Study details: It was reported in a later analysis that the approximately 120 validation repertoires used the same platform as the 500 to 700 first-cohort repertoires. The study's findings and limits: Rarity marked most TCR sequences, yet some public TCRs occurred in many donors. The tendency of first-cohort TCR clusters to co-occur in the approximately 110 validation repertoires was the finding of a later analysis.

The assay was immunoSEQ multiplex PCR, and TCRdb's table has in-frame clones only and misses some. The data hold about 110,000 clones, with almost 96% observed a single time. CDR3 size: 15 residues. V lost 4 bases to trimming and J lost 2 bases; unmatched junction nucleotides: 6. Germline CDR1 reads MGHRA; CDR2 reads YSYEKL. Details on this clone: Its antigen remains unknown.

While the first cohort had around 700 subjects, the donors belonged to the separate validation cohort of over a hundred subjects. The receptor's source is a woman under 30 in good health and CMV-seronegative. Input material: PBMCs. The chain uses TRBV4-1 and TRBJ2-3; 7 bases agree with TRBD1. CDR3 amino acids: CASSPRDSITDTQYF. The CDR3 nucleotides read TGCGCCAGCAGCCCCCGGGACAGCATCACAGATACGCAGTATTTT.